This is a list of T cell receptor beta chains from one sample in a study of identical twins. A single record per CDR3 protein comes from TCRdb applying MiXCR to the 5' RACE reads. The data show around 960,000 distinct CDR3 sequences, approximately 13% seen once. In addition, the sample was reused for a study of yellow fever vaccine responses in identical twins.

The sample consisted of PBMCs. The source is a woman under 30 in good health. Both conserved end residues are part of each CDR3. Fields, in order: CDR3 DNA, CDR3 protein, clone size, D gene, J gene, V gene. The D gene is left open where the match is weak. Expanded clones are given a class, and other clones once, few, many or no size at all.

CDR3nt: TGTGCCAGCAGCCATGGAGATCGGGTCTTC
CDR3aa: CASSHGDRVF
abundance: few
d_gene: NA
j_gene: TRBJ2-5
v_gene: TRBV28

CDR3nt: TGCGCCAGCATGACGGCGCTAGGGGAGACCCAGTACTTC
CDR3aa: CASMTALGETQYF
abundance: NA
d_gene: NA
j_gene: TRBJ2-5
v_gene: TRBV5-1

CDR3nt: TGTGCCAGCAGTTTGGGAGGCGGTAAAGCTAACTATGGCTACACCTTC
CDR3aa: CASSLGGGKANYGYTF
abundance: few
d_gene: NA
j_gene: TRBJ1-2
v_gene: TRBV12-3/TRBV12-4

CDR3nt: TGTGCCAGCAGCCATGGACAGGGCATGAGGGAGACCCAGTACTTC
CDR3aa: CASSHGQGMRETQYF
abundance: NA
d_gene: TRBD1
j_gene: TRBJ2-5
v_gene: TRBV7-9

CDR3nt: TGCAGTGCTAGAGAGGATTGGGGAGGGACCGGGGAGCTGTTTTTT
CDR3aa: CSAREDWGGTGELFF
abundance: few
d_gene: TRBD2
j_gene: TRBJ2-2
v_gene: TRBV20-1

CDR3nt: TGTGCCAGCAGTCCCTGGCCAGGGCACTTGAACACTGAAGCTTTCTTT
CDR3aa: CASSPWPGHLNTEAFF
abundance: few
d_gene: NA
j_gene: TRBJ1-1
v_gene: TRBV12-3/TRBV12-4

CDR3nt: TGTGCCAGCAGTACCGGGACACTTAACAATGAGCAGTTCTTC
CDR3aa: CASSTGTLNNEQFF
abundance: NA
d_gene: NA
j_gene: TRBJ2-1
v_gene: TRBV12-3/TRBV12-4

CDR3nt: TGTGCCAGCAGTCCGGCAGGGCCCAAAAACATTCAGTACTTC
CDR3aa: CASSPAGPKNIQYF
abundance: NA
d_gene: NA
j_gene: TRBJ2-4
v_gene: TRBV6-1

CDR3nt: TGCAGTGCTAGCACTAAAGTCTCCACAGATACGCAGTATTTT
CDR3aa: CSASTKVSTDTQYF
abundance: few
d_gene: NA
j_gene: TRBJ2-3
v_gene: TRBV20-1

CDR3nt: TGTGCCAGCAGTGACGAGTTGGTAGGGGTTCACTCCAATCAGCCCCAGCATTTT
CDR3aa: CASSDELVGVHSNQPQHF
abundance: NA
d_gene: NA
j_gene: TRBJ1-5
v_gene: TRBV2

CDR3nt: TGTGCCAGCTCACCAGTCGTCGGGGCCATTGGAAACAATGAGCAGTTCTTC
CDR3aa: CASSPVVGAIGNNEQFF
abundance: NA
d_gene: NA
j_gene: TRBJ2-1
v_gene: TRBV18

CDR3nt: TGTGCCAGCAGCTCGAGGACAGGGGGCATCAACGAGCAGTACTTC
CDR3aa: CASSSRTGGINEQYF
abundance: many
d_gene: TRBD1
j_gene: TRBJ2-7
v_gene: TRBV11-2

CDR3nt: TGTGCCAGCTCACCTGGGCCGAAGGCGCATGAGCAGTTCTTC
CDR3aa: CASSPGPKAHEQFF
abundance: few
d_gene: NA
j_gene: TRBJ2-1
v_gene: TRBV18

CDR3nt: TGTGCCAGCAGGGTAGCGGAGATCTACAATGAGCAGTTCTTC
CDR3aa: CASRVAEIYNEQFF
abundance: few
d_gene: NA
j_gene: TRBJ2-1
v_gene: TRBV7-8

CDR3nt: TGTGCCAGCAGTCTAAGCGGGAGTCGCCATGAGCAGTTCTTC
CDR3aa: CASSLSGSRHEQFF
abundance: NA
d_gene: TRBD2
j_gene: TRBJ2-1
v_gene: TRBV28

CDR3nt: TGTGCCAGCAGTTTAACATGGGGATCGAACAATGAGCAGTTCTTC
CDR3aa: CASSLTWGSNNEQFF
abundance: NA
d_gene: NA
j_gene: TRBJ2-1
v_gene: TRBV27

CDR3nt: TGTGCCAGCAGCCTCACAGAGGGACACACTGAAGCTTTCTTT
CDR3aa: CASSLTEGHTEAFF
abundance: NA
d_gene: NA
j_gene: TRBJ1-1
v_gene: TRBV7-9

CDR3nt: TGCGCCAGCACCCTCCCGGGGGCCGGTGGCTACACCTTC
CDR3aa: CASTLPGAGGYTF
abundance: few
d_gene: NA
j_gene: TRBJ1-2
v_gene: TRBV4-1

CDR3nt: TGTGCCAGCAGTTATTATGGGACTAGCGGGAGTACAGATACGCAGTATTTT
CDR3aa: CASSYYGTSGSTDTQYF
abundance: few
d_gene: TRBD2
j_gene: TRBJ2-3
v_gene: TRBV6-5

CDR3nt: TGTGCCAGCAGGAACGCACTAGCGGGAACAGATACGCAGTATTTT
CDR3aa: CASRNALAGTDTQYF
abundance: few
d_gene: TRBD2
j_gene: TRBJ2-3
v_gene: TRBV6-1

CDR3nt: TGTGCCAGCAGCTTATCTTCCCTACACTACGAGCAGTACTTC
CDR3aa: CASSLSSLHYEQYF
abundance: few
d_gene: NA
j_gene: TRBJ2-7
v_gene: TRBV7-9

CDR3nt: TGTGCCAGCAGTTACGGGACAGCCTCTAGCACAGATACGCAGTATTTT
CDR3aa: CASSYGTASSTDTQYF
abundance: NA
d_gene: TRBD1
j_gene: TRBJ2-3
v_gene: TRBV6-2/TRBV6-3

CDR3nt: TGTGCCAGCAGCAAAGTGGCTTGGGACAGGGGTCCTGAAGCTTTCTTT
CDR3aa: CASSKVAWDRGPEAFF
abundance: few
d_gene: NA
j_gene: TRBJ1-1
v_gene: TRBV21-1

CDR3nt: TGTGCCAGTGAGAGGGTTTGGGACCACGCCGGGGAGCTGTTTTTT
CDR3aa: CASERVWDHAGELFF
abundance: few
d_gene: NA
j_gene: TRBJ2-2
v_gene: TRBV19

CDR3nt: TGCAGTGCCAAAACAGGGGGCTTTGGGCAGCCCCAGCATTTT
CDR3aa: CSAKTGGFGQPQHF
abundance: NA
d_gene: TRBD1
j_gene: TRBJ1-5
v_gene: TRBV20-1

CDR3nt: TGTGCCAGCTGGGAGCGATCTAGCACAGATACGCAGTATTTT
CDR3aa: CASWERSSTDTQYF
abundance: NA
d_gene: NA
j_gene: TRBJ2-3
v_gene: TRBV6-1

CDR3nt: TGTGCCAGCAACCACCTCAGGGGCCGGATGAACACTGAAGCTTTCTTT
CDR3aa: CASNHLRGRMNTEAFF
abundance: many
d_gene: NA
j_gene: TRBJ1-1
v_gene: TRBV11-2

CDR3nt: TGTGCCAGCAGAGTACTAGCGGGAGGTAGAAATGAGCAGTTCTTC
CDR3aa: CASRVLAGGRNEQFF
abundance: NA
d_gene: TRBD2
j_gene: TRBJ2-1
v_gene: TRBV13

CDR3nt: TGCGCCAGCAGCTTGGAGGGCAGTATGAACACCGGGGAGCTGTTTTTT
CDR3aa: CASSLEGSMNTGELFF
abundance: NA
d_gene: NA
j_gene: TRBJ2-2
v_gene: TRBV5-1

CDR3nt: TGTGCCACCAGCAGAGAAGGGCTCGAGTATTGGGTAAAGGGCACTGAAGCTTTCTTT
CDR3aa: CATSREGLEYWVKGTEAFF
abundance: few
d_gene: NA
j_gene: TRBJ1-1
v_gene: TRBV15

CDR3nt: TGTGCCATCAGTGAATCGCAGGGGCGAAGCGGTGGCTACACCTTC
CDR3aa: CAISESQGRSGGYTF
abundance: NA
d_gene: NA
j_gene: TRBJ1-2
v_gene: TRBV10-3

CDR3nt: TGTGCCAGCAGCTTGGATGGGGGGGAAGCTTTCTTT
CDR3aa: CASSLDGGEAFF
abundance: NA
d_gene: NA
j_gene: TRBJ1-1
v_gene: TRBV11-3

CDR3nt: TGTGCCATCATGAATAGGCTAGCGAGCAACAATGAGCAGTTCTTC
CDR3aa: CAIMNRLASNNEQFF
abundance: few
d_gene: NA
j_gene: TRBJ2-1
v_gene: TRBV10-3

CDR3nt: TGTGCCAGCAGCTACCATCTTAGCGGGAACCTGGGCACAGATACGCAGTATTTT
CDR3aa: CASSYHLSGNLGTDTQYF
abundance: NA
d_gene: TRBD2
j_gene: TRBJ2-3
v_gene: TRBV11-1